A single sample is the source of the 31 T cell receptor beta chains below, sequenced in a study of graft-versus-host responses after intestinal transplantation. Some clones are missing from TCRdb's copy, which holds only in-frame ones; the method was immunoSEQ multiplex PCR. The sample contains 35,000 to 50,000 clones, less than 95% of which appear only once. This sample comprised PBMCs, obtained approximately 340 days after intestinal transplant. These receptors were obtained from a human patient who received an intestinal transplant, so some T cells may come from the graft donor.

CDR3: CASSTDRAKNYNEQFF. The CDR3 nucleotides read TGTGCCAGCAGCACCGACAGGGCAAAAAACTACAATGAGCAGTTCTTC. This chain uses TRBV11-3 with TRBJ2-1, with TRBD1 identical over 7 bases. Trimming removed 5 bases from V and 3 bases from J; junction bases left unmatched: 10. The length of the CDR3 is 16 residues. Germline CDR1 reads SGHNT; CDR2 reads YENEEA.

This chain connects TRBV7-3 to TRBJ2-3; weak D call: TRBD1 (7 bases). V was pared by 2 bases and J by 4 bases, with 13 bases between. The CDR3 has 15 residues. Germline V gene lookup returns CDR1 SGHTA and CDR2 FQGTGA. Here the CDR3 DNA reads TGTGCCAGCAGCTTATTAGGGGGGACAGCAGATACGCAGTATTTT. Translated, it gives CASSLLGGTADTQYF.

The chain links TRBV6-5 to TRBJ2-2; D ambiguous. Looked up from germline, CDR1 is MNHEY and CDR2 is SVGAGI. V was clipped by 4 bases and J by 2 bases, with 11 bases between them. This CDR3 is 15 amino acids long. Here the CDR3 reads CASSWAALNTGELFF. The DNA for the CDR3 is TGTGCCAGCAGTTGGGCAGCCTTAAACACCGGGGAGCTGTTTTTT.

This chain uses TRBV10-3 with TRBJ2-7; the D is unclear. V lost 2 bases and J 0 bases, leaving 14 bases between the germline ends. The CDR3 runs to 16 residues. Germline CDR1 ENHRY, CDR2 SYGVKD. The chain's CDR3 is CAISERAPEYSYEQYF. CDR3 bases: TGTGCCATCAGTGAGAGGGCACCTGAATACTCCTACGAGCAGTACTTC.

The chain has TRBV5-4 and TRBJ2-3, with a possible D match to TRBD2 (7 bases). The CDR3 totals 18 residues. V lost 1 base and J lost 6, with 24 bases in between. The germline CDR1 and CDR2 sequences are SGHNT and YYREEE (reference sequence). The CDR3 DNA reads TGTGCCAGCAGCTTGTCTTCCTCGAGGGGGGGGATTCTGGATACGCAGTATTTT. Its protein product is CASSLSSSRGGILDTQYF.

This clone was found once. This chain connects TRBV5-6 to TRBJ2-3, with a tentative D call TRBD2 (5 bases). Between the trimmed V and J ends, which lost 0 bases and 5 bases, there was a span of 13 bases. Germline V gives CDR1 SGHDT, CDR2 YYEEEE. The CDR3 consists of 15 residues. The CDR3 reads CASSLELAFEDTQYF. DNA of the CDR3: TGTGCCAGCAGCTTGGAGCTAGCTTTCGAAGATACGCAGTATTTT.

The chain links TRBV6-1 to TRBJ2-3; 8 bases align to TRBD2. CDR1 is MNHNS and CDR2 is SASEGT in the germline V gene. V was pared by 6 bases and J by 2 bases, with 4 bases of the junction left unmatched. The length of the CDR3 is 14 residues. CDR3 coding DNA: TGTGCCAGCAGCGGGACTAGAAACACAGATACGCAGTATTTT. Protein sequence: CASSGTRNTDTQYF.

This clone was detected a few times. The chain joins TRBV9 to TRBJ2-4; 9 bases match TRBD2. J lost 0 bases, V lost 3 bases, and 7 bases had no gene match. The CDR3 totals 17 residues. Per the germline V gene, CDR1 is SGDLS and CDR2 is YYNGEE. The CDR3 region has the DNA TGTGCCAGCAGCGGGGCTAGCGGGGCCTTAGCCAAAAACATTCAGTACTTC. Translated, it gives CASSGASGALAKNIQYF.

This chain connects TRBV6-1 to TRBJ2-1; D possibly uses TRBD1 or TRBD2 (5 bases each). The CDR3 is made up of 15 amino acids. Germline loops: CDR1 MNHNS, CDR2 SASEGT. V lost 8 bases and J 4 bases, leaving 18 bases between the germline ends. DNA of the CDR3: TGTGCCAGCTTCCCCCTAGGGGACCTTTACAATGAGCAGTTCTTC. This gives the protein CASFPLGDLYNEQFF.

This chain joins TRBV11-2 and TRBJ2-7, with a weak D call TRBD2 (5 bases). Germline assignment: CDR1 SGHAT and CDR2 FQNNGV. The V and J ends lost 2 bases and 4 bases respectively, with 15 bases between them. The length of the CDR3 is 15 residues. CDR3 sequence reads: CASSLSEGRSYEQYF. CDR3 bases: TGTGCCAGCAGCTTAAGTGAGGGCCGGTCTTACGAGCAGTACTTC.

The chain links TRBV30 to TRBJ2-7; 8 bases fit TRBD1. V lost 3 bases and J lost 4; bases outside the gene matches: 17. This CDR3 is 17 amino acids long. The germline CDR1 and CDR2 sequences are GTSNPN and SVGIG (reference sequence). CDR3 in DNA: TGTGCCTGGAGCCACGCCCGGGGACAGGCGAGGTCATACGAGCAGTACTTC. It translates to CAWSHARGQARSYEQYF.

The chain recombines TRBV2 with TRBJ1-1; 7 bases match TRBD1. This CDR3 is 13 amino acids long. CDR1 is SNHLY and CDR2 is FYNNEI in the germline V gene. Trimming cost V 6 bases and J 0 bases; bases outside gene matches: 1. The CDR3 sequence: CASRGQMNTEAFF. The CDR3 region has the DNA TGTGCCAGCAGGGGACAGATGAACACTGAAGCTTTCTTT.

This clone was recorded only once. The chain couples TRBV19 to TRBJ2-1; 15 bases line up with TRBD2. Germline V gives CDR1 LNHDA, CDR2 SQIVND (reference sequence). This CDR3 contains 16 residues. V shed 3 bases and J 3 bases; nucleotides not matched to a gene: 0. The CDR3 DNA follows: TGTGCCAGTAGTATGGGACTAGCGGGAGGCTACAATGAGCAGTTCTTC. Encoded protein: CASSMGLAGGYNEQFF.

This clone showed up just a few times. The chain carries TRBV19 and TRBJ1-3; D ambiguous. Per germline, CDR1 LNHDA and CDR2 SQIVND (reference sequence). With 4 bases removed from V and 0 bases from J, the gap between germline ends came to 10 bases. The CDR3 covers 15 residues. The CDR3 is CASSKGKSSGNTIYF. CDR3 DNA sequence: TGTGCCAGTAGTAAGGGCAAGAGCTCTGGAAACACCATATATTTT. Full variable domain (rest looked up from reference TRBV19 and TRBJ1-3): DGGITQSPKYLFRKEGQNVTLSCEQNLNHDAMYWYRQDPGQGLRLIYYSQIVNDFQKGDIAEGYSVSREKKESFPLTVTSAQKNPTAFYLCASSKGKSSGNTIYFGEGSWLTVV.

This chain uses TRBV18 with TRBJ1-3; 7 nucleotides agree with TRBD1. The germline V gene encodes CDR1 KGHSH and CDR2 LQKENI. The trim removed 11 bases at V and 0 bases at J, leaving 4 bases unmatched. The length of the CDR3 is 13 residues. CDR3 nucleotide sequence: TGTGCCGACAGGGCGAGCTCTGGAAACACCATATATTTT. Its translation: CADRASSGNTIYF.

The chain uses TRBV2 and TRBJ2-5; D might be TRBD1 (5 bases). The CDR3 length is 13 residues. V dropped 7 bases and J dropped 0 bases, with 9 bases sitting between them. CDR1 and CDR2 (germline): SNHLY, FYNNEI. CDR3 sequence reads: CASIQDNQETQYF. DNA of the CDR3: TGTGCCAGCATCCAGGACAACCAAGAGACCCAGTACTTC.

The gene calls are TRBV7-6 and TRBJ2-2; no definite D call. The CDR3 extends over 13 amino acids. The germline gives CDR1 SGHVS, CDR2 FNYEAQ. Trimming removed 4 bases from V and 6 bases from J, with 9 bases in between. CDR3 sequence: CASSSLGAGELFF. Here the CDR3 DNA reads TGTGCCAGCAGCTCCTTGGGCGCCGGGGAGCTGTTTTTT.

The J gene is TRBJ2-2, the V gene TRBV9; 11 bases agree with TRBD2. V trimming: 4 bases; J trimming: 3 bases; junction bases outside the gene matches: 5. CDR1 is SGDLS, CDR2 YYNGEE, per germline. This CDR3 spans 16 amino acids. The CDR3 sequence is CASSFRLAGYTGELFF. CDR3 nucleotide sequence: TGTGCCAGCAGCTTCCGACTAGCGGGATACACCGGGGAGCTGTTTTTT.

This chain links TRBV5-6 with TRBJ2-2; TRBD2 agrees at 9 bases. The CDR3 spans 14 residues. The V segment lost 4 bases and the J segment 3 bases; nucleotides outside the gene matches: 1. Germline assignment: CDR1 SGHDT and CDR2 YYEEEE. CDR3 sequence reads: CASSTSGYTGELFF. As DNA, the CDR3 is TGTGCCAGCAGCACTAGCGGGTACACCGGGGAGCTGTTTTTT.

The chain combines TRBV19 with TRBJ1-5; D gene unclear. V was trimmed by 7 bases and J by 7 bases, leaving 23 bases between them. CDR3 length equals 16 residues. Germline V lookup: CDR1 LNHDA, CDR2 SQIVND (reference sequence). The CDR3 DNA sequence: TGTGCCAGTAAAGTTAGTACAGCTCCAGTGAGACAGCCCCAGCATTTT. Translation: CASKVSTAPVRQPQHF.

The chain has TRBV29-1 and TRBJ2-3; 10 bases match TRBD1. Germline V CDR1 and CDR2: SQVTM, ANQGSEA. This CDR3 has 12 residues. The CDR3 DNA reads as TGCCACGACAGGGGGCGTGGAGATACGCAGTATTTT. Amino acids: CHDRGRGDTQYF.

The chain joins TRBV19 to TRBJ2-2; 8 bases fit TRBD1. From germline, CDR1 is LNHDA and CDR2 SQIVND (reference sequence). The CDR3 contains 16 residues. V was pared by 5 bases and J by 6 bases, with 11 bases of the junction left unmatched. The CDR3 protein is CASSSGQGGLAGELFF. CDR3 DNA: TGTGCCAGTAGTTCCGGACAGGGAGGTTTAGCCGGGGAGCTGTTTTTT. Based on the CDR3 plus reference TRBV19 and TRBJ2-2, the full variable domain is DGGITQSPKYLFRKEGQNVTLSCEQNLNHDAMYWYRQDPGQGLRLIYYSQIVNDFQKGDIAEGYSVSREKKESFPLTVTSAQKNPTAFYLCASSSGQGGLAGELFFGEGSRLTVL.

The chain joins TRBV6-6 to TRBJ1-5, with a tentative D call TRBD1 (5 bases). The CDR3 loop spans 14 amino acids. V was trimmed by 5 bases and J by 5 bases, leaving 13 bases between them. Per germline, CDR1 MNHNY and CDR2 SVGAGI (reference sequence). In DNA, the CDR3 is TGTGCCAGCAGTCATGCAGGGACGGATCAGCCCCAGCATTTT. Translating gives CASSHAGTDQPQHF.

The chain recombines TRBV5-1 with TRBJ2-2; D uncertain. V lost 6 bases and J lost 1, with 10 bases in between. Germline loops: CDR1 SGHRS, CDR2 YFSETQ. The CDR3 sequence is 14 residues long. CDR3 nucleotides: TGCGCCAGCAATTCTAAGCAGAACACCGGGGAGCTGTTTTTT. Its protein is CASNSKQNTGELFF.

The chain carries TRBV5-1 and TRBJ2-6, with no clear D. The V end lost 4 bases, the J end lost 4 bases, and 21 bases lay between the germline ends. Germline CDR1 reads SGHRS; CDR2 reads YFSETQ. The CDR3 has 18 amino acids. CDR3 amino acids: CASSVPLFPNSGANVLTF. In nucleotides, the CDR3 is TGCGCCAGCAGCGTCCCCCTTTTTCCCAACTCCGGGGCCAACGTCCTGACTTTC.

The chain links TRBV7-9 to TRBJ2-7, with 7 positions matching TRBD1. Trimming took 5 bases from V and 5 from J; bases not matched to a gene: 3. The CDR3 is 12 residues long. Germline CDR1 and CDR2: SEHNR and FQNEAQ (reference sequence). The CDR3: CASSPQGDEQYF. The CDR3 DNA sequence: TGTGCCAGCAGCCCCCAGGGGGACGAGCAGTACTTC.

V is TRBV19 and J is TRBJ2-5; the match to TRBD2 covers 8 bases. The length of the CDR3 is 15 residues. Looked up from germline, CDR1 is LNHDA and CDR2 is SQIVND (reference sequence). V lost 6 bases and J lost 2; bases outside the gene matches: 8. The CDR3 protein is CASRISGTTQETQYF. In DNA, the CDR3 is TGTGCCAGTAGGATTAGCGGGACCACTCAAGAGACCCAGTACTTC.

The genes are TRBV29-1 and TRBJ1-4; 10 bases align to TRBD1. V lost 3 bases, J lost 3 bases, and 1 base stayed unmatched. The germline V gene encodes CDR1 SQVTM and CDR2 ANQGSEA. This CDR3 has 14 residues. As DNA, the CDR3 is TGCAGCGTTGATGGGACAGGGGCTAATGAAAAACTGTTTTTT. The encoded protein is CSVDGTGANEKLFF.

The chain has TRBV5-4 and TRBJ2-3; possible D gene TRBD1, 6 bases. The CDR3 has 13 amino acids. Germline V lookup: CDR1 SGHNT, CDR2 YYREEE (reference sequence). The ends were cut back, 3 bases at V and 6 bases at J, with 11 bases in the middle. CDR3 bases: TGTGCCAGCAGCTCAGGGGAGAGGGATACGCAGTATTTT. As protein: CASSSGERDTQYF.

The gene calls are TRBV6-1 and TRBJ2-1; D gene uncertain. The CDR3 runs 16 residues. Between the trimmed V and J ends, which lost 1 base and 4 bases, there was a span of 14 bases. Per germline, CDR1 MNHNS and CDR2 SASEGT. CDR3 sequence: CASSEDSDLPYNEQFF. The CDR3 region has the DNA TGTGCCAGCAGTGAAGACAGCGACCTTCCGTACAATGAGCAGTTCTTC.

CDR3 amino acids: CASSPSNQNTGELFF. Written as DNA, the CDR3 is TGTGCCAGCAGCCCAAGCAACCAGAACACCGGGGAGCTGTTTTTT. This sequence joins TRBV7-3 and TRBJ2-2; D is unresolved. V gave up 5 bases and J gave up 1 base, with 11 bases separating them. This CDR3 is built from 15 residues. Germline assignment: CDR1 SGHTA and CDR2 FQGTGA.